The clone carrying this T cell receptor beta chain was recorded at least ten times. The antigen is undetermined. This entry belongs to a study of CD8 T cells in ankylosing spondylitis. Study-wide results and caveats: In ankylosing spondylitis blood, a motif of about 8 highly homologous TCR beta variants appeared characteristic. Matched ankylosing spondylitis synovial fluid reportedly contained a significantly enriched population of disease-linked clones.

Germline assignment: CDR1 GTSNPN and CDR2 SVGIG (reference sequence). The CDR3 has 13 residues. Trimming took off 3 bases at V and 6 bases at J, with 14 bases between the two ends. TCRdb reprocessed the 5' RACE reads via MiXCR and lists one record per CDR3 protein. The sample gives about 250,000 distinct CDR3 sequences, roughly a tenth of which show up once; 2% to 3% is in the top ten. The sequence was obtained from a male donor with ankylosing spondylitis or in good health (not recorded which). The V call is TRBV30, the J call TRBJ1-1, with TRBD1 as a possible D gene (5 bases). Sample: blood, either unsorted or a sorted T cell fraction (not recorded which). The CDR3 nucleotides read TGTGCCTGGAGGAGGGGCAGTGGGGCTGAAGCTTTCTTT. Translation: CAWRRGSGAEAFF.